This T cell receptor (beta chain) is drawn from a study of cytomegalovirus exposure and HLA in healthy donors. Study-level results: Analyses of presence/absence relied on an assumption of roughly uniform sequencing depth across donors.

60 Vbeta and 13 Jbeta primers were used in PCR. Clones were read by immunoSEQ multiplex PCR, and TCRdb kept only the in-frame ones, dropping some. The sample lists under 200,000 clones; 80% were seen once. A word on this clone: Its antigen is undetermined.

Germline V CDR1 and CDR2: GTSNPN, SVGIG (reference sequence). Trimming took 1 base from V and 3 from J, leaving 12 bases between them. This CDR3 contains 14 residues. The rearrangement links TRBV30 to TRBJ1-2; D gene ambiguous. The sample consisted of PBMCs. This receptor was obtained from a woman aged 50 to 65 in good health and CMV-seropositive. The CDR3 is CAWSDPRRDYGYTF. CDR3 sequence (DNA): TGTGCCTGGAGTGACCCGCGGAGGGACTATGGCTACACCTTC.